This is a list of T cell receptor beta chains from one sample in a study of T cell repertoires in cytomegalovirus infection. TCRdb re-called the reads through MiXCR, storing one row per CDR3 protein. Among some 400,000 distinct CDR3 sequences listed, approximately 31% were seen once. Sequenced: PBMCs. All receptors derive from a human donor in good health (CMV status not recorded). Some clones in this sample may be carry-over from other donors' samples. The CDR3 runs from the conserved cysteine through the conserved F or W. D genes are given only for firm matches. Only part of the rows carry a size: once, few, many, or a class if the clone is expanded.

v_gene: TRBV7-2; j_gene: TRBJ1-1; d_gene: .; abundance: many; CDR3nt: TGTGCCAGCAGCGCGCTACCCGCGGGGAACACTGAAGCTTTCTTT; CDR3aa: CASSALPAGNTEAFF
v_gene: TRBV6-6; j_gene: TRBJ1-2; d_gene: .; abundance: .; CDR3nt: TGTGCCAGCAGTTACTCCTCCTGGAGAGGGTCTAACTATGGCTACACCTTC; CDR3aa: CASSYSSWRGSNYGYTF
v_gene: TRBV5-4; j_gene: TRBJ1-2; d_gene: .; abundance: .; CDR3nt: TGTGCCAGCAGCTTGGGGACCCCTAACTATGGCTACACCTTC; CDR3aa: CASSLGTPNYGYTF
v_gene: TRBV4-1; j_gene: TRBJ1-2; d_gene: .; abundance: many; CDR3nt: TGCGCCAGCAGCCCTGCGGGGGTTATGGGTGGCTACACCTTC; CDR3aa: CASSPAGVMGGYTF
v_gene: TRBV5-6; j_gene: TRBJ1-5; d_gene: TRBD1; abundance: few; CDR3nt: TGTGCCAGCAGCTTGGACAGGGGGGATTTGGGCAATCAGCCCCAGCATTTT; CDR3aa: CASSLDRGDLGNQPQHF
v_gene: TRBV19; j_gene: TRBJ1-1; d_gene: TRBD1; abundance: .; CDR3nt: TGTGCCACCATGACCGGACAGGGTAGGAGAATGAACACTGAAGCTTTCTTT; CDR3aa: CATMTGQGRRMNTEAFF
v_gene: TRBV19; j_gene: TRBJ1-2; d_gene: .; abundance: once; CDR3nt: TGTGCCAGTAGTACGACGGACCGCTATGGCTACACCTTC; CDR3aa: CASSTTDRYGYTF
v_gene: TRBV2; j_gene: TRBJ2-7; d_gene: .; abundance: few; CDR3nt: TGTGCCAGCAGCCCCGCGCGCGGCTACGAGCAGTACTTC; CDR3aa: CASSPARGYEQYF
v_gene: TRBV5-6; j_gene: TRBJ2-1; d_gene: .; abundance: few; CDR3nt: TGTGCCAGCAGCTGGGGCTCCCGGGACCCCCGCTTC; CDR3aa: CASSWGSRDPRF
v_gene: TRBV6-6; j_gene: TRBJ2-5; d_gene: .; abundance: .; CDR3nt: TGTGCCAGCGTCCCAGGGTCAGTGGAGACCCAGTACTTC; CDR3aa: CASVPGSVETQYF
v_gene: TRBV14; j_gene: TRBJ1-4; d_gene: .; abundance: many; CDR3nt: TGTGCCAGCAGCCCCGGGACATTTCGCGAAAAACTGTTTTTT; CDR3aa: CASSPGTFREKLFF
v_gene: TRBV20-1; j_gene: TRBJ2-2; d_gene: .; abundance: few; CDR3nt: TGCAGTGCTAGAGTATTGGGGGGGCACACCGGGGAGCTGTTTTTT; CDR3aa: CSARVLGGHTGELFF
v_gene: TRBV7-2; j_gene: TRBJ2-4; d_gene: TRBD1; abundance: many; CDR3nt: TGTGCCAGCAGCGAACCGGGACAGATAAAAAACATTCAGTACTTC; CDR3aa: CASSEPGQIKNIQYF
v_gene: TRBV28; j_gene: TRBJ2-7; d_gene: TRBD1; abundance: .; CDR3nt: TGTGCCAGCAGTCTGCAGACAGGGGCCCACGAGCAGTACTTC; CDR3aa: CASSLQTGAHEQYF
v_gene: TRBV27; j_gene: TRBJ1-4; d_gene: .; abundance: few; CDR3nt: TGTGCCAGCAGCACAGGGCGAAGGAATGAAAAACTGTTTTTT; CDR3aa: CASSTGRRNEKLFF
v_gene: TRBV28; j_gene: TRBJ1-2; d_gene: .; abundance: few; CDR3nt: TGTGCCAGCAGTTCCCCGGCAGGGCGCTATGGCTACACCTTC; CDR3aa: CASSSPAGRYGYTF
v_gene: TRBV14; j_gene: TRBJ2-2; d_gene: .; abundance: few; CDR3nt: TGTGCCAGCAGACTGGGTGGGACCGGGGAGCTGTTTTTT; CDR3aa: CASRLGGTGELFF
v_gene: TRBV20-1; j_gene: TRBJ2-5; d_gene: .; abundance: .; CDR3nt: TGCAGTGCTAGAGTGGCGGGGAGAGAGACCCAGTACTTC; CDR3aa: CSARVAGRETQYF
v_gene: TRBV5-1; j_gene: TRBJ2-3; d_gene: .; abundance: many; CDR3nt: TGCGCCAGCAGCTTGGACAGCACAGATACGCAGTATTTT; CDR3aa: CASSLDSTDTQYF
v_gene: TRBV12-3/TRBV12-4; j_gene: TRBJ2-2; d_gene: .; abundance: few; CDR3nt: TGTGCCAGCAGCTTATACAGGGGACTTGGCACCGGGGAGCTGTTTTTT; CDR3aa: CASSLYRGLGTGELFF
v_gene: TRBV7-9; j_gene: TRBJ1-1; d_gene: .; abundance: few; CDR3nt: TGTGCCAGCAGCTTTATGACAGGTTCTGAAGCTTTCTTT; CDR3aa: CASSFMTGSEAFF
v_gene: TRBV27; j_gene: TRBJ2-1; d_gene: TRBD2; abundance: many; CDR3nt: TGTGCCAGCAGCCCTAGCGGGGGGCCGAACTACAATGAGCAGTTCTTC; CDR3aa: CASSPSGGPNYNEQFF
v_gene: TRBV7-2; j_gene: TRBJ2-7; d_gene: .; abundance: many; CDR3nt: TGTGCCAGCAGACGATCAGGGGGGCGAGATTACGAGCAGTACTTC; CDR3aa: CASRRSGGRDYEQYF
v_gene: TRBV28; j_gene: TRBJ1-6; d_gene: .; abundance: .; CDR3nt: TGTGCCAGCAGTTTAGCGGGTCTGGATTCACCCCTCCACTTT; CDR3aa: CASSLAGLDSPLHF
v_gene: TRBV7-7; j_gene: TRBJ1-5; d_gene: .; abundance: many; CDR3nt: TGTGCTGCTTCTGTACGGCACCTTAGCAATCAGCCCCAGCATTTT; CDR3aa: CAASVRHLSNQPQHF
v_gene: TRBV4-1; j_gene: TRBJ2-4; d_gene: .; abundance: .; CDR3nt: TGCTCCAGCAGCCAAGTGGAGGGGGGTCAACCTTTTCAGTACTTC; CDR3aa: CSSSQVEGGQPFQYF
v_gene: TRBV7-8; j_gene: TRBJ2-1; d_gene: TRBD2; abundance: few; CDR3nt: TGTGCCAGCAGCGAAGGGGCTAGCGGGGGGATATACAATGAGCAGTTCTTC; CDR3aa: CASSEGASGGIYNEQFF
v_gene: TRBV7-9; j_gene: TRBJ2-3; d_gene: .; abundance: .; CDR3nt: TGTGCCAGCAGCATCCCCCGGGGGGCTGGATTGGGTGATACGCAGTATTTT; CDR3aa: CASSIPRGAGLGDTQYF
v_gene: TRBV10-3; j_gene: TRBJ2-7; d_gene: .; abundance: few; CDR3nt: TGTGCCACCTCGAGGGGTCCACCCTCCTACGAGCAGTACTTC; CDR3aa: CATSRGPPSYEQYF
v_gene: TRBV24-1; j_gene: TRBJ2-5; d_gene: .; abundance: .; CDR3nt: TGTGCCACCAGTGAACAGGCCCACCAAGAGACCCAGTACTTC; CDR3aa: CATSEQAHQETQYF
v_gene: TRBV7-8; j_gene: TRBJ2-7; d_gene: .; abundance: .; CDR3nt: TGTGCCAGCACTGGAACGTGGACAGAGCAGTACTTC; CDR3aa: CASTGTWTEQYF
v_gene: TRBV14; j_gene: TRBJ1-2; d_gene: .; abundance: few; CDR3nt: TGTGCCAGCAGCCAAGGAGGGGTCAGGGGAGATGGCTACACCTTC; CDR3aa: CASSQGGVRGDGYTF
v_gene: TRBV19; j_gene: TRBJ2-3; d_gene: TRBD1; abundance: few; CDR3nt: TGTGCCAGTAGTATTCGGGACAGCCCCTTCACAGATACGCAGTATTTT; CDR3aa: CASSIRDSPFTDTQYF
v_gene: TRBV7-2; j_gene: TRBJ2-7; d_gene: TRBD2; abundance: many; CDR3nt: TGTGCCAGCAGCCCCCAGAGCGGCGGGGGGACCTACGAGCAGTACTTC; CDR3aa: CASSPQSGGGTYEQYF
v_gene: TRBV2; j_gene: TRBJ1-2; d_gene: .; abundance: .; CDR3nt: TGTGCCAGCATGGGCAGGAAAAACTATGGCTACACCTTC; CDR3aa: CASMGRKNYGYTF
v_gene: TRBV9; j_gene: TRBJ2-2; d_gene: .; abundance: .; CDR3nt: TGTGCCAGCAGCGTAGGTGGGCACCCCGGGGAGCTGTTTTTT; CDR3aa: CASSVGGHPGELFF
v_gene: TRBV19; j_gene: TRBJ2-3; d_gene: TRBD1; abundance: .; CDR3nt: TGTGCCAGTAGTATAGGTAGAGGACAGGCAGATACGCAGTATTTT; CDR3aa: CASSIGRGQADTQYF
v_gene: TRBV12-3/TRBV12-4; j_gene: TRBJ1-1; d_gene: TRBD1; abundance: many; CDR3nt: TGTGCCAGCGGACGGGACAGCCTGAACACTGAAGCTTTCTTT; CDR3aa: CASGRDSLNTEAFF
v_gene: TRBV7-2; j_gene: TRBJ2-1; d_gene: TRBD2; abundance: .; CDR3nt: TGTGCCAGCAGCACCCAAGCGAGCGGGGGTTACAATGAGCAGTTCTTC; CDR3aa: CASSTQASGGYNEQFF
v_gene: TRBV12-3/TRBV12-4; j_gene: TRBJ1-1; d_gene: .; abundance: .; CDR3nt: TGTGCCAGCAGTTTTCTTCAGGGATCGCGCCGGCGCGCTGAAGCTTTCTTT; CDR3aa: CASSFLQGSRRRAEAFF
v_gene: TRBV7-2; j_gene: TRBJ2-5; d_gene: TRBD1; abundance: .; CDR3nt: TGTGTCGGCAGCTTAGGGGGGACAGGGGTCCGAGAGACCCAGTACTTC; CDR3aa: CVGSLGGTGVRETQYF
v_gene: TRBV20-1; j_gene: TRBJ2-3; d_gene: TRBD2; abundance: .; CDR3nt: TGCAGTGCTAGACTAGCGGGGGCCTGGCTTCTGAGCACAGATACGCAGTATTTT; CDR3aa: CSARLAGAWLLSTDTQYF
v_gene: TRBV7-3; j_gene: TRBJ1-6; d_gene: TRBD1; abundance: many; CDR3nt: TGTGCCAGCAGCATAGACAGGGGCCGTAATTCACCCCTCCACTTT; CDR3aa: CASSIDRGRNSPLHF
v_gene: TRBV7-9; j_gene: TRBJ1-1; d_gene: .; abundance: .; CDR3nt: TGTGCCAGCAGCACCCAAGGGGCTGAAGCTTTCTTT; CDR3aa: CASSTQGAEAFF
v_gene: TRBV12-3/TRBV12-4; j_gene: TRBJ2-3; d_gene: .; abundance: few; CDR3nt: TGTGCCAGCAGGGATCAAACTAGGGGGGAGAAAAGCACAGATACGCAGTATTTT; CDR3aa: CASRDQTRGEKSTDTQYF
v_gene: TRBV7-6; j_gene: TRBJ1-6; d_gene: TRBD1; abundance: .; CDR3nt: TGTGCCAGCAGCTGGGCGAATAGTTCTGGACAGGGACCCAATTCACCCCTCCACTTT; CDR3aa: CASSWANSSGQGPNSPLHF
v_gene: TRBV4-1; j_gene: TRBJ1-6; d_gene: .; abundance: .; CDR3nt: TGCGCCAGCAGCCAAGCTGAGACAGTAAATTCACCCCTCCACTTT; CDR3aa: CASSQAETVNSPLHF
v_gene: TRBV4-3; j_gene: TRBJ2-2; d_gene: TRBD2; abundance: few; CDR3nt: TGCGCCAGCAGCCAAGAAAGGACTAGAGGTCCCGGGGAGCTGTTTTTT; CDR3aa: CASSQERTRGPGELFF
v_gene: TRBV19; j_gene: TRBJ2-6; d_gene: .; abundance: once; CDR3nt: TGTGCCAGTAGTATAGATCGAGGCAGGGGAGGGAAACGCGACCCTGGGGCCAACGTCCTGACTTTC; CDR3aa: CASSIDRGRGGKRDPGANVLTF
v_gene: TRBV19; j_gene: TRBJ1-2; d_gene: .; abundance: .; CDR3nt: TGTGCCAGTAGTCTATGGACAACCTCGGATACTAACTATGGCTACACCTTC; CDR3aa: CASSLWTTSDTNYGYTF
v_gene: TRBV6-6; j_gene: TRBJ2-1; d_gene: .; abundance: many; CDR3nt: TGTGCCAGCAGCCTAAGGGGGACTGAGGGGGGAGTAGCCAATGAGCAGTTCTTC; CDR3aa: CASSLRGTEGGVANEQFF
v_gene: TRBV20-1; j_gene: TRBJ1-2; d_gene: TRBD1; abundance: few; CDR3nt: TGCAGTGCCAAAAGACAGGGGGCTAGCGGCTACACCTTC; CDR3aa: CSAKRQGASGYTF
v_gene: TRBV7-9; j_gene: TRBJ2-5; d_gene: .; abundance: .; CDR3nt: TGTGCCAGCAGCAAACCCGGGAACCAAGAGACCCAGTACTTC; CDR3aa: CASSKPGNQETQYF